This TCR beta chain was sequenced for a study of blood T cell repertoires in COVID-19 (dated by TCRdb to the early 2020s). In terms of the full investigation: Samples covering the acute and convalescent phases of COVID-19 were provided by collaborators in the United States, Italy and Spain. The material from the prospective study consisted of cDNA or gDNA derived from T cells, B-cell-depleted T cells, or PBMCs. Subjects who had been exposed to COVID-19, were actively infected with it, or had recovered from it provided the deeply sampled blood TCRbeta repertoires that made up the dataset. The repertoires were released in a freely available public database intended as a resource for research on the immune response to SARS-CoV-2. The samples were drawn from two sources: the first 160 participants of the ongoing ImmuneRACE study, and 1,254 subjects contributed by 6 global collaborators. The sample metadata nearly always contained a de-identified subject ID, COVID-19 status, age in years and sex. Where available, HLA class I and class II types were taken from metadata supplied by the sample provider and were not determined by assay-based typing. Study-wide conclusions, independent of this receptor: The quantity of clinical and demographic metadata differed by source and by participant and was supplied without curation.

Comment on this clone: The specificity of this receptor is unknown. No base qualities exist here, and no much larger clone lies one base off it.

At one collaborating source in Seattle, patients were enrolled during active infection and were followed longitudinally through the course of disease. Each collaborating institution followed its own protocols to collect whole blood in K2EDTA tubes. For TCRbeta analysis, collaborators shipped samples in one of three forms: frozen whole blood, isolated PBMCs, or DNA extracted from either of those sample types. TCRbeta CDR3 regions were amplified from genomic DNA using the immunoSEQ Assay, a bias-controlled multiplex PCR. The study's processing was this. The number of nucleated cells in each sample was estimated from the amplification of reference gene primers within the assay. Sequence reads were collapsed and filtered to measure the absolute abundance of every unique TCRbeta CDR3 rearrangement. For each sample, productive Simpson clonality was calculated by taking the square root of Simpson's diversity index across productive rearrangements. The table comes from immuneACCESS by way of TCRdb, which keeps in-frame sequences with V and J called. Part of the clones is missing from these tables; in studies checked, under half for an unresolved V gene and the rest for unknown reasons. Clone size and the V and J calls come from that table; the DNA yielded D and trimming. The sample includes a few hundred thousand clones, with about 89% observed a single time. The ten largest clonotypes hold 3% of the sample.

Via the germline V gene, CDR1 is MDHEN and CDR2 SYDVKM. Trimming leaves V shorter by 4 bases and J shorter by 6 bases, with the junction holding 17 bases beyond the gene matches. The CDR3 numbers 19 residues from cysteine through phenylalanine. Solely the CDR3 DNA is kept, with 57 bases framed from the first base. Sequencing was performed on peripheral blood. This chain joins TRBV28 to TRBJ2-2; 10 bases in the middle match TRBD1. The TCR was taken from a woman in her 30s with COVID-19, enrolled during active disease. The DNA sequence reads TGTGCCAGCAGTTCCTCACCCGGGACAGGGGAATTTGACGCCGGGGAGCTGTTTTTT. It specifies CASSSSPGTGEFDAGELFF. The full variable domain, with segments outside the CDR3 supplied by the reference TRBV28 and TRBJ2-2 proteins, appears as DVKVTQSSRYLVKRTGEKVFLECVQDMDHENMFWYRQDPGLGLRLIYFSYDVKMKEKGDIPEGYSVSREKKERFSLILESASTNQTSMYLCASSSSPGTGEFDAGELFFGEGSRLTVL.